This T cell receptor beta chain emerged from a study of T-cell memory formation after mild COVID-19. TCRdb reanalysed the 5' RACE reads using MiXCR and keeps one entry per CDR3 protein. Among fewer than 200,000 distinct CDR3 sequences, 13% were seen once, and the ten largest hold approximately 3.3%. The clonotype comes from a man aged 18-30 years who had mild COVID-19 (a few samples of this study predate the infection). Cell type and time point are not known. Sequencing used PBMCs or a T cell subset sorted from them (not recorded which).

The CDR3 here is CSAGRGGPRDIQYF. CDR3 coding DNA: TGCAGTGCAGGGCGGGGGGGCCCTAGGGACATTCAGTACTTC. The gene calls are TRBV20-1 and TRBJ2-4, with 9 bases that match TRBD2. This CDR3 has 14 residues. CDR1 is DFQATT, CDR2 SNEGSKA, per germline (reference sequence). The J segment lost 8 bases and the V segment lost 6 bases, leaving 11 bases of the junction unmatched.